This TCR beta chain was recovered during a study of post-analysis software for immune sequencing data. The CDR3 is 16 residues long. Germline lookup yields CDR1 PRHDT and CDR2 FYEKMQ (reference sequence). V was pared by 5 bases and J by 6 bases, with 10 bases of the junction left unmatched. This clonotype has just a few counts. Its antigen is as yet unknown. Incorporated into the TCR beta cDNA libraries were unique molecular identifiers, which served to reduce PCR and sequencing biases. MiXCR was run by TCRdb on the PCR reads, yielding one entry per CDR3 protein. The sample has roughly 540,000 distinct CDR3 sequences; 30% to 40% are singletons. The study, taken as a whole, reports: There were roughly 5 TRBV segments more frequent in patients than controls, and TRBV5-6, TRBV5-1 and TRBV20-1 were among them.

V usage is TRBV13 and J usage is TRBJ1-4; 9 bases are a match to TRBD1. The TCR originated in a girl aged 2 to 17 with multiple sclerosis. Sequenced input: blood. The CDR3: CASSGRDRVRDEKLFF. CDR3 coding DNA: TGTGCCAGCAGCGGCCGGGACAGGGTCCGCGATGAAAAACTGTTTTTT.